Below, 27 T cell receptor beta chains from the same sample are listed, as sequenced in a study of CD8+ T cells in alopecia areata. cDNA reverse transcribed from extracted RNA served as the sequencing template. The table came from immunoSEQ multiplex PCR; TCRdb's copy has only in-frame clones and leaves some out. Among some 160,000 clones listed, roughly two thirds were seen once. Treatment specified: oral pan-JAK inhibitor, 5-10 mg twice daily. This sample comprised CD4+ T cells sorted from blood, obtained at week 4, from a patient treated with tofacitinib. These receptors were collected from a human donor with alopecia areata.

V is TRBV30 and J is TRBJ1-5; 7 bases agree with TRBD1. V shed 5 bases and J 9 bases; nucleotides not matched to a gene: 13. Germline CDR1 reads GTSNPN; CDR2 reads SVGIG (reference sequence). The CDR3 consists of 14 residues. CDR3 DNA sequence: TGTGCCTGGGAGACAGGGTTGGGGCGCGGGCCCCAGCATTTT. Residues: CAWETGLGRGPQHF.

This sequence joins TRBV6-4 and TRBJ2-5; no firm D call. CDR3 length: 13 amino acids. Looked up from germline, CDR1 is MRHNA and CDR2 is SNTAGT. The V gene lost 4 bases and the J gene lost 4 bases, with 10 bases spanning the gap. CDR3 sequence reads: CASSVYLGETQYF. The CDR3 DNA reads as TGTGCCAGCAGTGTGTACCTGGGAGAGACCCAGTACTTC.

The J gene is TRBJ1-1, the V gene TRBV18, with a possible D match to TRBD1 (5 bases). The CDR3 consists of 16 residues. The germline V and J ends were trimmed by 2 bases and 3 bases, with 16 bases remaining between them. Germline loops: CDR1 KGHSH, CDR2 LQKENI. The CDR3: CASSPLPGVHDTEAFF. CDR3 nucleotides: TGTGCCAGCTCACCATTACCGGGGGTTCATGACACTGAAGCTTTCTTT.

This clone was observed a handful of times. The chain carries TRBV5-1 and TRBJ1-1; D may be TRBD1 (6 bases). The germline gives CDR1 SGHRS, CDR2 YFSETQ. The CDR3 has 14 amino acids. Between the trimmed V and J ends, which lost 4 bases and 5 bases, there was a span of 15 bases. In DNA, the CDR3 is TGCGCCAGCAGCCCGACAGGTGCGGGGACTGAAGCTTTCTTT. It is translated as CASSPTGAGTEAFF.

This rearrangement joins TRBV23-1 to TRBJ2-2, with D perhaps matching TRBD2 (7 bases). TRBV23-1 is designated an ORF whose function remains uncertain. V was cut by 6 bases and J by 7 bases, with 21 bases left in between. The CDR3 consists of 16 residues. The CDR3: CASRHGRGQMDGELFF. For the CDR3, the DNA is TGCGCCAGCAGGCACGGGCGGGGGCAAATGGACGGGGAGCTGTTTTTT.

This chain connects TRBV29-1 to TRBJ1-3; D gene uncertain. This CDR3 is built from 11 residues. Germline V gene lookup returns CDR1 SQVTM and CDR2 ANQGSEA. Trimming cost V 2 bases and J 4 bases, with 3 bases left between them. The CDR3 bases are TGCAGCGTTGAAAGGGGAAACACCATATATTTT. Its protein is CSVERGNTIYF. The full variable domain, rest sourced from reference TRBV29-1 and TRBJ1-3, is SAVISQKPSRDICQRGTSLTIQCQVDSQVTMMFWYRQQPGQSLTLIATANQGSEATYESGFVIDKFPISRPNLTFSTLTVSNMSPEDSSIYLCSVERGNTIYFGEGSWLTVV.

In this sample, this clone turned up a few times. The chain combines TRBV4-1 with TRBJ2-5; 10 nucleotides agree with TRBD2. This CDR3 is 16 amino acids long. With 1 base clipped from V and 1 base from J, the junction kept 3 bases outside the gene matches. In germline, CDR1 is MGHRA, CDR2 YSYEKL. The CDR3 protein is CASSQGVAGGQETQYF. CDR3 DNA: TGCGCCAGCAGCCAAGGAGTAGCGGGGGGCCAAGAGACCCAGTACTTC.

The chain couples TRBV29-1 to TRBJ2-7; weak D call: TRBD1 (6 bases). The CDR3 sequence is 13 residues long. V was trimmed by 2 bases and J by 6 bases, leaving 14 bases between them. Germline lookup yields CDR1 SQVTM and CDR2 ANQGSEA. The CDR3: CSVESQGLGEQYF. The DNA for the CDR3 is TGCAGCGTTGAAAGCCAGGGGTTAGGCGAGCAGTACTTC.

This clone was seen only once. The chain is built from TRBV4-1 and TRBJ2-3; a possible D gene is TRBD2 (5 bases). The CDR3 spans 14 residues. In germline, CDR1 is MGHRA, CDR2 YSYEKL. Trimming pared 1 base from V and 6 bases from J, leaving 11 bases between. This CDR3 reads CASSQGASRDTQYF. In DNA, the CDR3 is TGCGCCAGCAGCCAAGGGGCTAGCCGCGATACGCAGTATTTT.

The table lists this clone with a few counts. The CDR3 bases are TGTGCCAGCAGCTTAGTCGGGGGCAGGGGGAAGTCACCCCTCCACTTT. Translated, it gives CASSLVGGRGKSPLHF. V is TRBV7-2 and J is TRBJ1-6; 7 bases align to TRBD1. The CDR3 is 16 amino acids. The V gene end was trimmed by 1 base and the J gene end by 10 bases; junction bases not matched to a gene: 10. The germline V gene encodes CDR1 SGHTA and CDR2 FQGNSA.

The CDR3, as DNA: TGTGCCAGCAGCTTGCGACACAGGGGTGGGGAGACCCAGTACTTC. The encoded protein is CASSLRHRGGETQYF. The chain employs TRBV5-4 and TRBJ2-5, with 7 nucleotides matching TRBD1. V was pared by 1 base and J by 5 bases, with 8 bases of the junction left unmatched. There are 15 residues in the CDR3. From germline, CDR1 is SGHNT and CDR2 YYREEE (reference sequence).

The V and J genes are TRBV4-1 and TRBJ1-6, with D possibly being TRBD1 (5 bases). V was clipped by 3 bases and J by 7 bases, with 10 bases between them. The CDR3 loop spans 14 amino acids. Germline loops: CDR1 MGHRA, CDR2 YSYEKL. CDR3 residues: CASSQGQGNSPLHF. The CDR3 DNA is TGCGCCAGCAGCCAGGGGCAGGGAAATTCACCCCTCCACTTT.

This clone came up a few times. The rearrangement uses TRBV5-1 and TRBJ2-1; D remains ambiguous. V gave up 0 bases and J gave up 0 bases, with 4 bases separating them. The CDR3 sequence is 14 residues long. Germline V CDR1 and CDR2: SGHRS, YFSETQ. In nucleotides, the CDR3 is TGCGCCAGCAGCTTGGAGAGCTCCTACAATGAGCAGTTCTTC. This translates into CASSLESSYNEQFF.

This sequence joins TRBV25-1 and TRBJ2-6, with D unresolved. Germline V gene sequence: CDR1 MGHDK, CDR2 SYGVNS. Trimming took 6 bases from V and 2 from J, leaving 5 bases between them. The length of the CDR3 is 13 residues. The CDR3 nucleotides are TGTGCCAGCAGAGGCGCTGGGGCCAACGTCCTGACTTTC. Protein product: CASRGAGANVLTF.

A few counts support this clone. J is TRBJ2-7 and V is TRBV5-1, with 9 nucleotides matching TRBD1. Unmatched junction bases numbered 6, after V lost 4 bases and J lost 4 bases. Germline loops: CDR1 SGHRS, CDR2 YFSETQ. This CDR3 is built from 14 residues. The CDR3 loop reads CASSPPGQGYEQYF. The DNA for the CDR3 is TGCGCCAGCAGCCCTCCGGGACAGGGATACGAGCAGTACTTC.

This clone was counted a single time. The sample carries other DNA sequences with the same CDR3. The chain is built from TRBV6-5 and TRBJ1-2; D is undetermined. Germline-derived CDR1 and CDR2 are MNHEY and SVGAGI. The CDR3 is 12 amino acids. The ends were cut back, 2 bases at V and 3 bases at J, with 4 bases in the middle. CDR3 region: CASSYADYGYTF. DNA of the CDR3: TGTGCCAGCAGTTACGCGGACTATGGCTACACCTTC.

The chain couples TRBV29-1 to TRBJ2-7; 9 bases align to TRBD1. The CDR3 length is 11 residues. J lost 10 bases, V lost 7 bases, and 8 bases had no gene match. Per germline, CDR1 SQVTM and CDR2 ANQGSEA. As DNA, the CDR3 is TGCAGCGGGGGGACAGGGCCCCGACAGTACTTC. Translated, it gives CSGGTGPRQYF.

The chain combines TRBV29-1 with TRBJ1-2, with D perhaps TRBD1 (6 bases). CDR1 is SQVTM, CDR2 ANQGSEA, per germline. V was trimmed by 4 bases and J by 3 bases, leaving 15 bases between them. The CDR3 consists of 14 residues. The CDR3 DNA reads as TGCAGCGTTGGAGTAGGGGGAGAGGACTATGGCTACACCTTC. Translated: CSVGVGGEDYGYTF. Variable domain in full (rest from reference TRBV29-1 and TRBJ1-2): SAVISQKPSRDICQRGTSLTIQCQVDSQVTMMFWYRQQPGQSLTLIATANQGSEATYESGFVIDKFPISRPNLTFSTLTVSNMSPEDSSIYLCSVGVGGEDYGYTFGSGTRLTVV.

J is TRBJ1-1 and V is TRBV29-1; D might be TRBD1 (6 bases). The CDR3 extends over 14 amino acids. CDR1 and CDR2 (germline): SQVTM, ANQGSEA. CDR3 sequence reads: CSFSRRTVNTEAFF. In nucleotides, the CDR3 is TGCAGTTTCTCCCGACGGACAGTGAACACTGAAGCTTTCTTT.

The chain employs TRBV29-1 and TRBJ2-2; D is undetermined. The CDR3 has 13 amino acids. CDR1 is SQVTM and CDR2 is ANQGSEA in the germline V gene. Trimming stripped 4 bases from V and 1 base from J, with 7 bases between. CDR3 nucleotide sequence: TGCAGCGTTGCAGCCTTGAACACCGGGGAGCTGTTTTTT. Its translation: CSVAALNTGELFF.

The chain has TRBV7-9 and TRBJ2-1, with no clear D. Germline lookup yields CDR1 SEHNR and CDR2 FQNEAQ (reference sequence). V was cut by 7 bases and J by 5 bases, with 15 bases left in between. The CDR3 extends over 14 amino acids. The CDR3: CASNQGRANNEQFF. CDR3 nucleotides: TGTGCCAGCAATCAAGGAAGGGCCAACAATGAGCAGTTCTTC.

This chain uses TRBV7-2 with TRBJ2-5, with D possibly being TRBD1 or TRBD2 (7 bases each). Germline V lookup: CDR1 SGHTA, CDR2 FQGNSA. CDR3 size: 16 residues. The germline V and J ends were trimmed by 4 bases and 4 bases, with 19 bases remaining between them. The CDR3 loop is CASSYLRSRGGETQYF. The CDR3 region has the DNA TGTGCCAGCAGCTATCTCAGGAGCAGGGGGGGAGAGACCCAGTACTTC.

This clone was seen a single time. The chain uses TRBV30 and TRBJ1-2; the D is unclear. CDR1 is GTSNPN and CDR2 is SVGIG in the germline V gene (reference sequence). The CDR3 runs 14 residues. The V gene lost 0 bases and the J gene lost 4 bases, with 12 bases spanning the gap. The CDR3 DNA sequence: TGTGCCTGGAGTGTAGTCAGGTTTGGCTATGGCTACACCTTC. It yields the protein CAWSVVRFGYGYTF.

The chain couples TRBV29-1 to TRBJ1-2; 10 nucleotides match TRBD1. With 7 bases clipped from V and 7 bases from J, the junction kept 3 bases outside the gene matches. Germline V gene lookup returns CDR1 SQVTM and CDR2 ANQGSEA. This CDR3 spans 11 amino acids. The CDR3 DNA follows: TGCAGCGCCGGGACAGGGGTTGGCTACACCTTC. Amino acid sequence: CSAGTGVGYTF.

This clone has just a few counts. The V gene is TRBV29-1, the J gene TRBJ2-2; TRBD1 is a possible D gene (6 bases). The CDR3 length is 13 residues. V lost 6 bases, J lost 0 bases, and 8 bases lay in between. Germline V gene data show CDR1 as SQVTM and CDR2 as ANQGSEA. CDR3 residues: CSVRTANTGELFF. The CDR3 nucleotides read TGCAGCGTCCGGACAGCGAACACCGGGGAGCTGTTTTTT.

The chain links TRBV30 to TRBJ2-5; tentative D call: TRBD2 (7 bases). CDR1 GTSNPN and CDR2 SVGIG come from the germline V gene (reference sequence). The ends were cut back, 0 bases at V and 5 bases at J, with 10 bases in the middle. The CDR3 runs 13 residues. CDR3 in amino acids: CAWSVGGLETQYF. The CDR3 DNA reads TGTGCCTGGAGTGTCGGGGGGCTCGAGACCCAGTACTTC.

This chain joins TRBV25-1 and TRBJ1-6; TRBD1 is a possible D gene (5 bases). V was shortened by 4 bases and J by 9 bases, with 19 bases between the two germline ends. The CDR3 has 16 residues. Germline loops: CDR1 MGHDK, CDR2 SYGVNS. For the CDR3, the DNA is TGTGCCAGCAGTGCGCAGGGCAAGGGTTCTGCTTCACCCCTCCACTTT. Encoded protein: CASSAQGKGSASPLHF.